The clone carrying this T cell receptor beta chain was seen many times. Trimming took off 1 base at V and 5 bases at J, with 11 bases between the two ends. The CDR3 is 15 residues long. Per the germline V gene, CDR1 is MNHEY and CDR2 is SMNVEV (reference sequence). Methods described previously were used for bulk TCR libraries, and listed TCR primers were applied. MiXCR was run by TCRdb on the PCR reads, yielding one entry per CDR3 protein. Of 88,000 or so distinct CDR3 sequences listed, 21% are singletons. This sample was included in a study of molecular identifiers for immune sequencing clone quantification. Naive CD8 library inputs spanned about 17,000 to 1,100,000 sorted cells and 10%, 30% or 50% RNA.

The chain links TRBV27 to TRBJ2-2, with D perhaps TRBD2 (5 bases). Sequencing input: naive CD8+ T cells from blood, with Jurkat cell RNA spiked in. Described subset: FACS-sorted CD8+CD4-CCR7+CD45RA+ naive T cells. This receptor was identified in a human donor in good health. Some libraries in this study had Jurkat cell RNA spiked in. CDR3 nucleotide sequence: TGTGCCAGCAGTTTATTGAGGGAGAGAACCGGGGAGCTGTTTTTT. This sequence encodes CASSLLRERTGELFF.